These 27 T cell receptor beta chains came from one sample sequenced in a study of regulatory T cells in long-lasting Graves disease. Time point denoted: persistent/refractory GD, antithyroid drugs over 5 years with positive TRAb. There was RNA extracted from PBMCs, and the TCR library was made from it. iRepertoire HTBI primers and Arm-PCR of CDR3 regions built TCR beta libraries. TCRdb re-called the multiplex PCR reads through MiXCR, storing one row per CDR3 protein. The sample gives 350,000 to 450,000 distinct CDR3 sequences, roughly a fifth of which show up once; 14% is in the top ten. This specimen consisted of peripheral blood mononuclear cells (PBMCs), obtained when the disease was refractory, from a patient treated with antithyroid drugs. The receptors come from a female donor with Graves disease.

This sequence joins TRBV20-1 and TRBJ2-1; 10 nucleotides align to TRBD2. Germline lookup yields CDR1 DFQATT and CDR2 SNEGSKA (reference sequence). After removal of 3 bases from V and 10 bases from J, the junction contained 9 bases not matched to a gene. The CDR3 runs to 14 residues. This chain's CDR3 is CSASGPSGSSEQFF. The CDR3 DNA is TGCAGTGCTAGTGGGCCTAGCGGGAGTTCGGAGCAGTTCTTC.

This chain links TRBV15 with TRBJ2-3; tentative D call: TRBD1 (5 bases). This CDR3 has 17 residues. V lost 1 base and J 2 bases, leaving 16 bases between the germline ends. Looked up from germline, CDR1 is LNHNV and CDR2 is YYDKDF (reference sequence). CDR3 region: CATSRGRQQELTDTQYF. The CDR3 DNA is TGTGCCACCAGCAGAGGACGTCAACAGGAGCTCACAGATACGCAGTATTTT.

This clonotype was found many times. This rearrangement joins TRBV6-1 to TRBJ1-2; D gene ambiguous. Germline lookup yields CDR1 MNHNS and CDR2 SASEGT. CDR3 size: 12 residues. Trimming cost V 3 bases and J 3 bases, with 5 bases left between them. CDR3 sequence: CASSDRDYGYTF. In DNA form, the CDR3 reads TGTGCCAGCAGTGACCGGGACTATGGCTACACCTTC.

The sample holds many counts of this clonotype. This sequence joins TRBV7-6 and TRBJ1-2; D remains ambiguous. Trimming shortened V by 3 bases and J by 4 bases, and 12 bases separated the two germline ends. The CDR3 has 14 residues. Germline V gene sequence: CDR1 SGHVS, CDR2 FNYEAQ. The CDR3 region has the DNA TGTGCCAGCAGCTTGGCTGACCAAGGCTATGGCTACACCTTC. Translated: CASSLADQGYGYTF.

V gene TRBV6-2 or TRBV6-3 combines with J gene TRBJ2-7; D gene uncertain. CDR3 length equals 12 residues. The germline CDR1 and CDR2 sequences are MNHEY and SVGEGT. V was shortened by 5 bases and J by 5 bases, with 10 bases between the two germline ends. In DNA, the CDR3 is TGTGCCAGCAGTGATATTCTGGACGAGCAGTACTTC. It yields the protein CASSDILDEQYF.

This clonotype has at least ten counts. This rearrangement joins TRBV24-1 to TRBJ2-2; no firm D call. CDR1 is KGHDR, CDR2 SFDVKD, per germline. The CDR3 length is 15 residues. Trimming left V 1 base short and J 3 bases short, with 8 bases between. CDR3: CATSDLGRDTGELFF. The CDR3 DNA reads TGTGCCACCAGTGATTTAGGTCGGGACACCGGGGAGCTGTTTTTT.

Comments on this clonotype: Lacking the conserved final phenylalanine or tryptophan, this CDR3 likely reflects a read error. V gene TRBV25-1 combines with J gene TRBJ1-1; D is unresolved. This CDR3 has 15 residues. Germline CDR1 MGHDK, CDR2 SYGVNS. Trimming took 4 bases from V and 4 from J, leaving 16 bases between them. Here the CDR3 DNA reads TGTGCCAGCAGTGGCCCACAGATCTTGGGCACTGAAGCTTTCCTT. The encoded protein is CASSGPQILGTEAFL.

This clonotype was seen many times. The rearrangement links TRBV20-1 to TRBJ2-6, with D uncertain. Germline V gives CDR1 DFQATT, CDR2 SNEGSKA (reference sequence). V lost 6 bases to trimming and J lost 2 bases, with 5 bases between them. The CDR3 has 12 amino acids. The CDR3 DNA follows: TGCAGTGCAAGACCTGGGGCCAACGTCCTGACTTTC. The encoded protein is CSARPGANVLTF.

This chain joins TRBV5-4 and TRBJ2-5, with TRBD1 identical over 9 bases. V lost 0 bases and J lost 5; bases outside the gene matches: 8. Germline assignment: CDR1 SGHNT and CDR2 YYREEE (reference sequence). This CDR3 region has 16 residues. The CDR3 nucleotides are TGTGCCAGCAGCTTGGCCGGGACAGGGAGTCGGGAGACCCAGTACTTC. This gives the protein CASSLAGTGSRETQYF.

The J gene is TRBJ1-2, the V gene TRBV19; D gene uncertain. Trimming took 2 bases from V and 6 from J, leaving 4 bases between them. Looked up from germline, CDR1 is LNHDA and CDR2 is SQIVND (reference sequence). The CDR3 totals 11 residues. As DNA, the CDR3 is TGTGCCAGTAGTATAACTAATGGCTACACCTTC. It yields the protein CASSITNGYTF.

In its sample, this clonotype was seen many times. The chain has TRBV6-2 or TRBV6-3 and TRBJ2-7, with 13 nucleotides matching TRBD2. Trimming at V came to 4 bases and at J to 0 bases, leaving 6 bases not matched to a gene. Germline CDR1 reads MNHEY; CDR2 reads SVGEGT. The CDR3 spans 17 residues. Written as DNA, the CDR3 is TGTGCCAGCAGTTTGACTAGCGGGAGGAAGGGCTCCTACGAGCAGTACTTC. This gives the protein CASSLTSGRKGSYEQYF.

The V and J genes are TRBV27 and TRBJ2-1; D remains unclear. The germline CDR1 and CDR2 sequences are MNHEY and SMNVEV (reference sequence). V was trimmed by 7 bases and J by 0 bases, leaving 10 bases between them. CDR3 length: 14 amino acids. DNA for the CDR3: TGTGCCAGCAACGGCGGCGACTCCTACAATGAGCAGTTCTTC. This encodes CASNGGDSYNEQFF.

This chain uses TRBV19 with TRBJ1-3; no firm D call. The CDR3 is 18 residues long. V lost 6 bases and J 0 bases, leaving 21 bases between the germline ends. In germline, CDR1 is LNHDA, CDR2 SQIVND (reference sequence). The CDR3 region has the DNA TGTGCCAGTAGCCAGTCGGGGTCCAGCACTACCTCTGGAAACACCATATATTTT. Translation: CASSQSGSSTTSGNTIYF. Together with reference TRBV19 and TRBJ1-3, the CDR3 gives the full variable domain: DGGITQSPKYLFRKEGQNVTLSCEQNLNHDAMYWYRQDPGQGLRLIYYSQIVNDFQKGDIAEGYSVSREKKESFPLTVTSAQKNPTAFYLCASSQSGSSTTSGNTIYFGEGSWLTVV.

J is TRBJ2-3 and V is TRBV12-3 or TRBV12-4, with 10 bases lining up with TRBD2. V lost 6 bases, J lost 3 bases, and 6 bases stayed unmatched. The CDR3 is 15 amino acids. The CDR3 reads CASSHLAGATDTQYF. For the CDR3, the DNA is TGTGCCAGCAGCCATCTAGCGGGAGCTACAGATACGCAGTATTTT.

In its sample, this clonotype was seen a few times. The chain joins TRBV27 to TRBJ2-7; a possible D gene is TRBD2 (6 bases). The CDR3 is made up of 14 amino acids. Germline loops: CDR1 MNHEY, CDR2 SMNVEV (reference sequence). V was pared by 4 bases and J by 3 bases, with 13 bases between. CDR3 region: CASSSGTLYYEQYF. The CDR3 region has the DNA TGTGCCAGCAGTTCCGGGACTCTCTACTACGAGCAGTACTTC.

As to this clonotype: A much larger clone differs by one base, so this may be a read error. The chain combines TRBV30 with TRBJ1-1; D might be TRBD1 (5 bases). The V gene lost 4 bases and the J gene lost 1 base, with 13 bases spanning the gap. This CDR3 contains 14 residues. Germline V lookup: CDR1 GTSNPN, CDR2 SVGIG (reference sequence). CDR3 in amino acids: CAWTDWGGNTEAFF. The CDR3, as DNA: TGTGCCTGGACCGACTGGGGGGGGAACACTGAAGCTTTCTTT.

The genes are TRBV7-2 and TRBJ2-7; TRBD2 aligns across 9 bases. In germline, CDR1 is SGHTA, CDR2 FQGNSA. This CDR3 spans 16 amino acids. V was pared by 5 bases and J by 0 bases, with 8 bases of the junction left unmatched. The CDR3 protein is CASSAGGRDISYEQYF. CDR3 coding DNA: TGTGCCAGCAGCGCGGGGGGGCGGGACATCTCCTACGAGCAGTACTTC.

Concerning this clonotype itself: This clone may be a read error of a much larger clone one base away. The rearrangement links TRBV2 to TRBJ2-7; no reliable D call. This CDR3 has 11 residues. The germline gives CDR1 SNHLY, CDR2 FYNNEI. V was clipped by 7 bases and J by 4 bases, with 8 bases between them. CDR3 residues: CASNGIYEQYF. In DNA, the CDR3 is TGTGCCAGCAACGGTATATACGAGCAGTACTTC.

This clonotype was recorded at least ten times. The chain couples TRBV29-1 to TRBJ2-7, with D possibly called TRBD1 or TRBD2 (5 bases each). Trimming pared 7 bases from V and 2 bases from J, leaving 12 bases between. There are 12 residues in the CDR3. Per germline, CDR1 SQVTM and CDR2 ANQGSEA. The CDR3 DNA follows: TGCAGCGCCCGGGACGGTACCTACGAGCAGTACTTC. Translated: CSARDGTYEQYF.

This clonotype was recorded many times. This chain joins TRBV2 and TRBJ1-1; D is unresolved. The germline V and J ends were trimmed by 3 bases and 4 bases, with 6 bases remaining between them. The CDR3 contains 12 residues. Germline V gene lookup returns CDR1 SNHLY and CDR2 FYNNEI. DNA for the CDR3: TGTGCCAGCAGTGAGGGTAGCACTGAAGCTTTCTTT. This sequence encodes CASSEGSTEAFF. Full variable domain (remainder filled in from reference TRBV2 and TRBJ1-1): EPEVTQTPSHQVTQMGQEVILRCVPISNHLYFYWYRQILGQKVEFLVSFYNNEISEKSEIFDDQFSVERPDGSNFTLKIRSTKLEDSAMYFCASSEGSTEAFFGQGTRLTVV.

This clonotype showed up just a few times. The chain employs TRBV7-9 and TRBJ2-7; tentative D call: TRBD2 (5 bases). Trimming took 2 bases from V and 6 from J, leaving 8 bases between them. Per the germline V gene, CDR1 is SEHNR and CDR2 is FQNEAQ (reference sequence). The CDR3 is made up of 12 amino acids. CDR3 DNA: TGTGCCAGCAGCTTACGAGGGATCGAGCAGTACTTC. This codes for CASSLRGIEQYF.

This clonotype was counted at least ten times. The chain recombines TRBV28 with TRBJ2-7; TRBD1 matches at 8 bases. The ends lost 6 bases at V and 4 bases at J; junction bases unmatched: 14. The CDR3 totals 16 residues. From germline, CDR1 is MDHEN and CDR2 SYDVKM. The CDR3 reads CASSERGARGRYEQYF. The CDR3 DNA follows: TGTGCCAGCAGCGAAAGAGGCGCCAGGGGGCGGTACGAGCAGTACTTC.

The rearrangement uses TRBV4-2 and TRBJ2-7; D not resolved. The CDR3 covers 14 residues. Looked up from germline, CDR1 is LGHNA and CDR2 is YNFKEQ. Trimming cost V 0 bases and J 6 bases, with 12 bases left between them. CDR3 in DNA: TGTGCCAGCAGCCAAGATAAGGCTTCTCCCGAGCAGTACTTC. Protein sequence: CASSQDKASPEQYF.

This clonotype was seen repeatedly, ten times or more. This rearrangement joins TRBV28 to TRBJ1-1, with 8 bases matching TRBD1. The CDR3 totals 13 residues. V lost 7 bases and J lost 4; bases outside the gene matches: 5. Germline V gene data show CDR1 as MDHEN and CDR2 as SYDVKM. The CDR3 is CASTWTGSTEAFF. The CDR3 coding sequence is TGTGCCAGCACATGGACAGGGTCCACTGAAGCTTTCTTT.

In its sample, this clonotype was seen many times. The chain recombines TRBV5-1 with TRBJ2-7; D is possibly TRBD2 (6 bases). There are 15 residues in the CDR3. Trimming left V 0 bases short and J 2 bases short, with 12 bases between. Germline CDR1 SGHRS, CDR2 YFSETQ. This chain's CDR3 is CASSLEVAEPYEQYF. CDR3 nucleotide sequence: TGCGCCAGCAGCTTGGAAGTAGCGGAGCCCTACGAGCAGTACTTC. Variable domain in full (rest from reference TRBV5-1 and TRBJ2-7): KAGVTQTPRYLIKTRGQQVTLSCSPISGHRSVSWYQQTPGQGLQFLFEYFSETQRNKGNFPGRFSGRQFSNSRSEMNVSTLELGDSALYLCASSLEVAEPYEQYFGPGTRLTVT.

Only a few counts were recorded for this clonotype. This chain uses TRBV18 with TRBJ1-3; D unresolved. The CDR3 is made up of 15 amino acids. The germline gives CDR1 KGHSH, CDR2 LQKENI. The germline V and J ends were trimmed by 6 bases and 0 bases, with 12 bases remaining between them. The CDR3 DNA is TGTGCCAGCTCCCCAAACAGCGACTCTGGAAACACCATATATTTT. This codes for CASSPNSDSGNTIYF.

This clonotype was detected many times. V and J are TRBV7-9 and TRBJ2-5; 10 bases fit TRBD1. Per germline, CDR1 SEHNR and CDR2 FQNEAQ (reference sequence). The CDR3 is 13 amino acids. V gave up 6 bases and J gave up 8 bases; unmatched junction bases: 6. The CDR3 reads CASRGDRGNTQYF. The CDR3, as DNA: TGTGCCAGCAGGGGGGACAGGGGAAACACCCAGTACTTC.